This T cell receptor beta chain is drawn from a study of blood T cell repertoires in COVID-19. Study as a whole: The United States, Italy and Spain were the sources of the acute and convalescent COVID-19 samples. The analysed material was cDNA or gDNA that came from T cells, B-cell-depleted T cells, or PBMCs.

In the source study's methods: Estimation of nucleated cell counts relied on the amplification of reference gene primers. This table comes from immunoSEQ multiplex PCR, and its TCRdb copy is limited to in-frame clones, with some not included. V, J and clone size are taken as reported in that table, and D and trimming were inferred from the DNA itself. The sample consists of some 320,000 clones, about 87% of them appearing once. From germline, CDR1 is MNHEY and CDR2 SMNVEV (reference sequence). The V and J ends lost 4 bases and 4 bases, in that order; junction bases with no gene match: 7. The CDR3 has 15 amino acids.

Sequencing was carried out using peripheral blood. The TCR originated in a woman in her twenties or thirties who had recovered from COVID-19. The V call is TRBV27, the J call TRBJ2-1, with TRBD1 matching 7 bases. CDR3 sequence reads: CASSSPGTAYNEQFF. In DNA, the CDR3 is TGTGCCAGCAGTTCCCCCGGGACAGCATACAATGAGCAGTTCTTC.